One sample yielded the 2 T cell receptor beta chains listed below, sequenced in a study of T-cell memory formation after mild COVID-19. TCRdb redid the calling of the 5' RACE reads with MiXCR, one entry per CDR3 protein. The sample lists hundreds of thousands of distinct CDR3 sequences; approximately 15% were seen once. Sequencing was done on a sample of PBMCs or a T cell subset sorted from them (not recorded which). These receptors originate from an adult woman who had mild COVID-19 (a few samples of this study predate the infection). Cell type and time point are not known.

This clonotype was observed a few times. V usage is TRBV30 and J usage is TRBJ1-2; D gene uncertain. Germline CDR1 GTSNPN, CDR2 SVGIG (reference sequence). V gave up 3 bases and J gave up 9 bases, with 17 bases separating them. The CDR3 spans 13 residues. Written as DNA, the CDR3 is TGTGCCTGGAGCGGGTCGAGGATATGGAGCTACACCTTC. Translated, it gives CAWSGSRIWSYTF.

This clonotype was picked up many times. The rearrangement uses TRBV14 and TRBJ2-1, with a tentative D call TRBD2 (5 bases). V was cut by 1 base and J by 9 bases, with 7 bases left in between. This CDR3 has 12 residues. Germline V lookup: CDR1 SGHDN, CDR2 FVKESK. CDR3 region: CASSQVRGEQFF. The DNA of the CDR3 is TGTGCCAGCAGCCAAGTTCGGGGTGAGCAGTTCTTC. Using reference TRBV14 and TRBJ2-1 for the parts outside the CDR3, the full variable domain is EAGVTQFPSHSVIEKGQTVTLRCDPISGHDNLYWYRRVMGKEIKFLLHFVKESKQDESGMPNNRFLAERTGGTYSTLKVQPAELEDSGVYFCASSQVRGEQFFGPGTRLTVL.